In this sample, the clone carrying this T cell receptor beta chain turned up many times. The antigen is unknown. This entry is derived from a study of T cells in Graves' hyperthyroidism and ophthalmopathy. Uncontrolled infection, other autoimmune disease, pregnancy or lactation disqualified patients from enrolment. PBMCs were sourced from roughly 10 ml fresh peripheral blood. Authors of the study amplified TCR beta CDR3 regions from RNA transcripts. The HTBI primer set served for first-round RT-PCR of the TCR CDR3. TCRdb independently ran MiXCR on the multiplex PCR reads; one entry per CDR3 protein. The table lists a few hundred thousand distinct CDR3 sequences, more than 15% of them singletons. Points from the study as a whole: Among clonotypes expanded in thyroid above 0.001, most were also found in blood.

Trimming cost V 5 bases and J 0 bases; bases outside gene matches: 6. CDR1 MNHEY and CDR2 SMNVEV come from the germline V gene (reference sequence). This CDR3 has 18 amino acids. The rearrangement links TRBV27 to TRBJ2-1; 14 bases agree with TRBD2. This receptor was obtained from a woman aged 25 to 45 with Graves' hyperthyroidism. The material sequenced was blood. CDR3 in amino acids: CASSHRTSGRSSYNEQFF. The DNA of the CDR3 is TGTGCCAGCAGTCATCGGACTAGCGGGAGGAGCTCCTACAATGAGCAGTTCTTC.